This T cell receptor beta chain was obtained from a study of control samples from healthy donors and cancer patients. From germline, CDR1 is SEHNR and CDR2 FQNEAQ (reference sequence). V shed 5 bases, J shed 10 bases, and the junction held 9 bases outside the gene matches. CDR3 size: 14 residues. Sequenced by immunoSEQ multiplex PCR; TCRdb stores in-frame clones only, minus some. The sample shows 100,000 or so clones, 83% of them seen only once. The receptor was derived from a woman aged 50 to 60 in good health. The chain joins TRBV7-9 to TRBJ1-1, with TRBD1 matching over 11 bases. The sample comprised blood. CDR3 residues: CASSQGTGGMGAFF. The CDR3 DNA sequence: TGTGCCAGCAGCCAAGGGACAGGGGGAATGGGAGCTTTCTTT. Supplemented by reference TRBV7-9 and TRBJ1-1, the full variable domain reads DTGVSQNPRHKITKRGQNVTFRCDPISEHNRLYWYRQTLGQGPEFLTYFQNEAQLEKSRLLSDRFSAERPKGSFSTLEIQRTEQGDSAMYLCASSQGTGGMGAFFGQGTRLTVV.